The TCR beta chain under discussion was sequenced for a study of T cell responses to AZD1222 COVID-19 vaccine. Study outcomes and limitations: The donor cohort was predominantly white British with a female majority, and clonal diversity may have been underestimated.

This table comes from immunoSEQ multiplex PCR, and its TCRdb copy is limited to in-frame clones, with some not included. The table records 110,000 or so clones, approximately 89% of them present only once. Of note for this clone: The antigen remains unidentified.

With 0 bases removed from V and 0 bases from J, the gap between germline ends came to 9 bases. Germline CDR1 MNHNY, CDR2 SVGAGI (reference sequence). The CDR3 totals 16 residues. The chain is built from TRBV6-6 and TRBJ1-3, with D unresolved. This clonotype was sampled from an adult who received the AZD1222 COVID-19 vaccine. Sequencing used peripheral blood, obtained 28 days after the second AZD1222 dose. The CDR3: CASSYSGGVSGNTIYF. The CDR3 DNA follows: TGTGCCAGCAGTTACTCAGGTGGGGTCTCTGGAAACACCATATATTTT.